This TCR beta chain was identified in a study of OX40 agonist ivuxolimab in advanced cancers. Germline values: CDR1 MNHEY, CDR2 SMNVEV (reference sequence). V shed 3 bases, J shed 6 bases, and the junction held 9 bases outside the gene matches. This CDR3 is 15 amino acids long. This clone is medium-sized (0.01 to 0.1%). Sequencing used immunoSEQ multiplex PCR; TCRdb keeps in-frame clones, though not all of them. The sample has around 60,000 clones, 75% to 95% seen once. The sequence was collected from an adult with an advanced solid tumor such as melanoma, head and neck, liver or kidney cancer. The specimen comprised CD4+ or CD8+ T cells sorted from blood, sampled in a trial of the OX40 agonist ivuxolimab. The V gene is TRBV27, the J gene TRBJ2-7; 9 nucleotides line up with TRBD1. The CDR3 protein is CASSFGTGYVGEQYF. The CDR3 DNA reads TGTGCCAGCAGTTTTGGGACAGGGTATGTGGGCGAGCAGTACTTC.